The T cell receptor (beta chain) under discussion was sequenced for a study of vaccination effects on CD4 cells after COVID-19. About the research overall: Two-dose BNT162b2 or mRNA-1273 vaccination was given to participants.

Culturing for about 10 days preceded CD4+ T cell isolation. Comment on this clone: Its target is unknown.

The CDR3 is 13 amino acids. The V gene's germline CDR1 is SGHRS and CDR2 YFSETQ. V shed 7 bases, J shed 7 bases, and the junction held 11 bases outside the gene matches. The data were produced by immunoSEQ multiplex PCR, yet TCRdb's version contains in-frame clones alone and is incomplete. The sample carries 45,000 to 75,000 clones, around three quarters recorded once. This specimen consisted of CD4+ T cells from PBMCs cultured without peptide, obtained before COVID-19 vaccination. The clonotype comes from a human donor who received a COVID-19 vaccine. The chain joins TRBV5-1 to TRBJ2-7; 7 bases match TRBD1. The CDR3, as DNA: TGCGCCAGCCAGTCGGAGACAGGGTCGGAGCAGTACGTC. Amino acid sequence: CASQSETGSEQYV.